The present TCR beta chain was sequenced within a study of CD8 T cell repertoires and HIV-1 epitope variants. Whole-study context: Each of Twenty-five Gag and Nef epitope peptides stimulated a separate culture.

The CDR3 is made up of 13 amino acids. Germline CDR1 SGHNT, CDR2 YENEEA. Trimming shortened V by 4 bases and J by 2 bases, and 8 bases separated the two germline ends. Clones were sequenced by immunoSEQ multiplex PCR, and TCRdb holds only the in-frame ones, with some missing. Of almost 4,500 clones listed, roughly 72% were seen once; the top ten hold around 40%. Worth noting for this clone: Its antigen is still unknown.

V usage is TRBV11-3 and J usage is TRBJ1-1; tentatively, D is TRBD1 (5 bases). The TCR comes from a male donor with HIV. Sequencing used cultured CD8+ T cells derived from PBMCs. Here the CDR3 DNA reads TGTGCCAGCAGCTCCGGGGGAAACACTGAAGCTTTCTTT. It codes for CASSSGGNTEAFF.